Sequencing of this TCR beta chain was carried out in a study of blood T cell repertoires in COVID-19. Profiling relied on immunoSEQ multiplex PCR, and the TCRdb table lists in-frame clones only, not all of them. The data contain 100,000 or so clones, around 88% of them singletons. This clonotype was sampled from a human donor in a cohort sampled during active COVID-19. The sequenced sample consisted of peripheral blood.

CDR3 sequence (DNA): TGTGCCAGCAGTCTGTCGAGACAGGTAGCCTACGAGCAGTACTTC. Translating it yields CASSLSRQVAYEQYF. The genes are TRBV6-5 and TRBJ2-7; maybe TRBD1 (6 bases). This CDR3 region has 15 residues. The V end lost 5 bases, the J end lost 2 bases, and 16 bases lay between the germline ends. Germline CDR1 MNHEY, CDR2 SVGAGI.